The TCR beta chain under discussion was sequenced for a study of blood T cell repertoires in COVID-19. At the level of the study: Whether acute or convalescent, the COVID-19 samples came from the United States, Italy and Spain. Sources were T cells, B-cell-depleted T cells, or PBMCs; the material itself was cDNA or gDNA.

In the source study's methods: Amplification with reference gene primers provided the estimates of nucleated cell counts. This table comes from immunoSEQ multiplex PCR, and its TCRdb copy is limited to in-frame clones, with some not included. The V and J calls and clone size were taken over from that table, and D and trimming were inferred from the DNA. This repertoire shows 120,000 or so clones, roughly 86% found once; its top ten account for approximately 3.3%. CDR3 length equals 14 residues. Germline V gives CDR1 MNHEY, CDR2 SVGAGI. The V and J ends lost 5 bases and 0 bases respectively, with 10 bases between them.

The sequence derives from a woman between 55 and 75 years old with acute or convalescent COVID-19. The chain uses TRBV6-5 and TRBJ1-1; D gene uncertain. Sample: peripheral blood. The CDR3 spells CASSTMPLNTEAFF. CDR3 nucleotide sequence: TGTGCCAGCAGTACTATGCCTTTGAACACTGAAGCTTTCTTT.